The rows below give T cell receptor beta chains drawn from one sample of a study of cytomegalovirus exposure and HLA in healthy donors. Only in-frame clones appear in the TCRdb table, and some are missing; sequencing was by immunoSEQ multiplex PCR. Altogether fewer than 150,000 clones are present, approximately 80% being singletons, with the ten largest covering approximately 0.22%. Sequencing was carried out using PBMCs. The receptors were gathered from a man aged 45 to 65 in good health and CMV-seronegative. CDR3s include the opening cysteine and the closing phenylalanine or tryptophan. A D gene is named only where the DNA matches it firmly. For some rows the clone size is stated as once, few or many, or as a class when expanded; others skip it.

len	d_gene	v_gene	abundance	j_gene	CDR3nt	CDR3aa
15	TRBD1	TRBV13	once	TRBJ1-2	TGTGCCAGCAGCTTAGATCCCCGGGACAGGGGGGGCTACACCTTC	CASSLDPRDRGGYTF
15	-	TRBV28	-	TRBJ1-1	TGTGCCAGCAGCACCCCCGGATGGGGGGGCACTGAAGCTTTCTTT	CASSTPGWGGTEAFF
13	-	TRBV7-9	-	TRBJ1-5	TGTGCCAGCAGATCAAAGACAGACCAGCCCCAGCATTTT	CASRSKTDQPQHF
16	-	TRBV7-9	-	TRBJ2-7	TGTTCCAGCAGCCTGCTGGGTCAGCGGACCTCCTACGAGCAGTACTTC	CSSSLLGQRTSYEQYF
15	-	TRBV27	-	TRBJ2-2	TGTGCCAGCAGTTTTGACCGGGTCGGCACCGGGGAGCTGTTTTTT	CASSFDRVGTGELFF
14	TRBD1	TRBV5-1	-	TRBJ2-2	TGCGCCAGCAGCTGGGACAGGGTCACCGGGGAGCTGTTTTTT	CASSWDRVTGELFF
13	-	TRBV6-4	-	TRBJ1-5	TGTGCCAGCAGCAGTAGCCTGAATCAGCCCCAGCATTTT	CASSSSLNQPQHF
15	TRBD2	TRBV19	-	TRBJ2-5	TGTGCCAGTAGTCGTCTAGGCCGGGGGGGAGAGACCCAGTACTTC	CASSRLGRGGETQYF
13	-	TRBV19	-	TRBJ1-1	TGTGCCAGTAGTATAGAGGGACAAGCTGAAGCTTTCTTT	CASSIEGQAEAFF
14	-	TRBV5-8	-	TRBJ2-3	TGTGCCAGCAGCTTGGACTTTTACACAGATACGCAGTATTTT	CASSLDFYTDTQYF
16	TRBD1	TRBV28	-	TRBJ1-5	TGTGCCAGCAGATTTGGAGTAGGACAGGGCTGGCAGCCCCAGCATTTT	CASRFGVGQGWQPQHF
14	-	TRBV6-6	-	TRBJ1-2	TGTGCCAGCAGTTACTCGCGGGGGGAAAACGGCTACACCTTC	CASSYSRGENGYTF
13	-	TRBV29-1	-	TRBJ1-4	TGCAGCGCGATGAAGACAGGAAATGAAAAACTGTTTTTT	CSAMKTGNEKLFF
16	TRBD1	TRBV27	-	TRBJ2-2	TGTGCCAGCAGTCGTCCCCAGGGGGCGAACACCGGGGAGCTGTTTTTT	CASSRPQGANTGELFF
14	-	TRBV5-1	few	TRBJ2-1	TGCGCCAGCAGCTTGGGCGGACAGAACAATGAGCAGTTCTTC	CASSLGGQNNEQFF
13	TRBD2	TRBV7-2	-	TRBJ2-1	TGTGCCAGCACCTTACTAGCGGGAAGAGAGCAGTTCTTC	CASTLLAGREQFF
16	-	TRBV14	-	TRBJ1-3	TGTGCCAGCAGCCAAGATCCATTACAGAGCGGAAACACCATATATTTT	CASSQDPLQSGNTIYF
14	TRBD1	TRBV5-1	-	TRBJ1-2	TGCGCCAGCCAGGGGACAGGCAATAACTATGGCTACACCTTC	CASQGTGNNYGYTF
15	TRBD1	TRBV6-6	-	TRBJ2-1	TGTGCCAGCAGTCCCGGGACAGGTTCGGGCAATGAGCAGTTCTTC	CASSPGTGSGNEQFF
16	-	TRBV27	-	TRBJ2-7	TGTGCCAGCAGTTTAAGACAGAGTGTTGGTCCCCGCGAGCAGTACTTC	CASSLRQSVGPREQYF
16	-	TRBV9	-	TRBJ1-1	TGTGCCAGCAGCTCCACAGGGAACTACATGAACACTGAAGCTTTCTTT	CASSSTGNYMNTEAFF
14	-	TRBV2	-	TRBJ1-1	TGTGCCAGCAGTCCGACACAAGCAGACACTGAAGCTTTCTTT	CASSPTQADTEAFF
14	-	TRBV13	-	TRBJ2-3	TGTGCCAGCAGCTTAGGGGGAAAGGGAGCTACGCAGTATTTT	CASSLGGKGATQYF
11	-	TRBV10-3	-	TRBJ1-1	TGTGCCACCGGGGGGGACATTGAAGCTTTCTTT	CATGGDIEAFF
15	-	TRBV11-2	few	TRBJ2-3	TGTGCCAGCAGCCTCCCTGCGGCCAGCACAGATACGCAGTATTTT	CASSLPAASTDTQYF
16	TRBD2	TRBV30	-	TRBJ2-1	TGTGCCTGGAGTGTATTGCGGGGGGGCATAAATAATGAGCAGTTCTTC	CAWSVLRGGINNEQFF
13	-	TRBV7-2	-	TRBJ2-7	TGTGCCAGCAGCACTCCGACAGCCTACGAGCAGTACTTC	CASSTPTAYEQYF
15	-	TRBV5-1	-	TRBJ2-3	TGCGCCAGCAGCTTGCGCGGAGGACTCACAGATACGCAGTATTTT	CASSLRGGLTDTQYF
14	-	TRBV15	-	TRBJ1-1	TGTGCCACCAGCACCTGGGGGGAGGACCGTGAAGCTTTCTTT	CATSTWGEDREAFF
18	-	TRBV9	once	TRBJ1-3	TGTGCCAGCAGCGTGGCCCCCTCCAACCTAGTTTCTGGAAACACCATATATTTT	CASSVAPSNLVSGNTIYF
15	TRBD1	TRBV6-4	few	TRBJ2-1	TGTGCCAGCACGCCGGGACAGCTTTGCTACAATGAGCAGTTCTTC	CASTPGQLCYNEQFF
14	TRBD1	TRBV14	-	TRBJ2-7	TGTGCCAGCTCCTTAAACAGGGGAACCTACGAGCAGTACTTC	CASSLNRGTYEQYF
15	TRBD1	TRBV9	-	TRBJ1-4	TGTGCCAGCAGCGCCACAGGGGCAACTAATGAAAAACTGTTTTTT	CASSATGATNEKLFF
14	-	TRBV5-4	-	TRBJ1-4	TGTGCCAGCAGCTTATCCGGGGGTGATGAAAAACTGTTTTTT	CASSLSGGDEKLFF
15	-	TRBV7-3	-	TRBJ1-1	TGTGCCAGCAGCTTAACTTCCTCTGGAGTCACTGAAGCTTTCTTT	CASSLTSSGVTEAFF
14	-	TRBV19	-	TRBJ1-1	TGTGCCAGTTCGACCACAGGGTTGAACACTGAAGCTTTCTTT	CASSTTGLNTEAFF
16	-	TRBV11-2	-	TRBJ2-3	TGTGCCAGCAGCCCGTCTAGGGGGAGAGGTACAGATACGCAGTATTTT	CASSPSRGRGTDTQYF
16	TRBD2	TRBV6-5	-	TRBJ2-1	TGTGCCAGCAGTTACTCCGTCCGGGAGGGTTATGTTGAGCAGTTCTTC	CASSYSVREGYVEQFF
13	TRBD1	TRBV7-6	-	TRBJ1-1	TGTGCCAGCAGTGAAACAGGGGGCTTTGAAGCTTTCTTT	CASSETGGFEAFF
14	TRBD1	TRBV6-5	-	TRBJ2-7	TGTGCCAGCAGCTCCGGGACAGTCGGGTACGAGCAGTACTTC	CASSSGTVGYEQYF
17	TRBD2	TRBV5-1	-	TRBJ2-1	TGCGCCAGCAGCGCTCAACCCACTAGCGGTCCCTACAATGAGCAGTTCTTC	CASSAQPTSGPYNEQFF
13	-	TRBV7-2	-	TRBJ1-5	TGTGCCAGCAGTCCGGAGCGCAATCAGCCCCAGCATTTT	CASSPERNQPQHF
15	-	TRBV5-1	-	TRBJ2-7	TGCGCCAGCAGCTTGGCCCAGACAGCCTCCGGGGAGCAGTACTTC	CASSLAQTASGEQYF
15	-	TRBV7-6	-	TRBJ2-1	TGTGCCAGCAGCACAGCCGCGGGCTCCTACAATGAGCAGTTCTTC	CASSTAAGSYNEQFF